This T cell receptor (beta chain) is from a study of vaccination and CD4 T cells after COVID-19. This clonotype was detected only a few times. Its antigen is currently unknown. Treatment specified: approximately nine-day PBMC culture with coronavirus spike peptide pools or control peptides (ViraFEST assay). J lost 4 bases, V lost 4 bases, and 7 bases had no gene match. This CDR3 spans 15 amino acids. The V gene's germline CDR1 is DFQATT and CDR2 SNEGSKA (reference sequence). Sequence data for DNA of cultured CD4+ T cells were generated by the Oncomine TCR Beta short-read assay. TCRdb reprocessed the PCR reads via MiXCR and lists one record per CDR3 protein. The data show about 12,000 distinct CDR3 sequences, roughly 70% seen once.

The chain employs TRBV20-1 and TRBJ2-3, with 11 bases aligning to TRBD1. This sequence originates from a human donor who had recovered from COVID-19. The specimen sequenced was CD4+ T cells from blood, cultured in vitro. CDR3 in DNA: TGCAGTGCTACGCGGACAGGGGGCATCCCAGATACGCAGTATTTT. The encoded protein is CSATRTGGIPDTQYF.